This T cell receptor (beta chain) was sequenced during a study of technical replicates of blood from several donors. The CDR3 has 14 residues. The V end was cut by 7 bases, the J end by 1 base, with 11 bases between. Germline V CDR1 and CDR2: SNHLY, FYNNEI. The table came from immunoSEQ multiplex PCR; TCRdb's copy has only in-frame clones and leaves some out. Of some 79,000 clones in the sample, around 94% are singletons; the top ten hold around 0.26%. The TCR comes from a human donor in good health. The chain couples TRBV2 to TRBJ1-3; D uncertain. The sequenced material came from T cells isolated from PBMCs. CDR3 protein: CASNAPRSGNTIYF. The CDR3 nucleotides read TGTGCCAGCAATGCCCCCAGGTCTGGAAACACCATATATTTT.